A selection of T cell receptor beta chains follows, all from one sample in a study of T cells in Graves' hyperthyroidism and ophthalmopathy. In TCRdb, the multiplex PCR reads were re-called with MiXCR into one record per CDR3 protein. Counted here are 450,000 to 600,000 distinct CDR3 sequences, about 20% occurring once; the ten biggest clones make up roughly 47%. Sequenced: blood. The receptors were sampled from a man aged 35-49 years with Graves' ophthalmopathy. CDR3s include the opening cysteine and the closing phenylalanine or tryptophan. A D gene is named only where the DNA matches it firmly. Some rows mark clone size as missing; the rest say once, few, many or name a class of expanded clone.

V gene: TRBV30; J gene: TRBJ1-1; clone size: .; D gene: .; CDR3 DNA: TGTGCCTGGGGGCGGCGAGGCCACGGGGCTTTCTTT; CDR3 protein: CAWGRRGHGAFF
V gene: TRBV11-2; J gene: TRBJ2-1; clone size: .; D gene: .; CDR3 DNA: TGTGCCAGCAGTTTTGGGACCCGCAAACGGAATGAGCAGTTCTTC; CDR3 protein: CASSFGTRKRNEQFF
V gene: TRBV7-2; J gene: TRBJ2-3; clone size: many; D gene: TRBD2; CDR3 DNA: TGTGCCAGCAGCACAGGACTAGCGGGAGGAACTCTTCAGGATACGCAGTATTTT; CDR3 protein: CASSTGLAGGTLQDTQYF
V gene: TRBV6-2/TRBV6-3; J gene: TRBJ2-3; clone size: few; D gene: .; CDR3 DNA: TGTGCCAGCAGTTACTCGAACCCCCCTACGCAGTATTTT; CDR3 protein: CASSYSNPPTQYF
V gene: TRBV4-2; J gene: TRBJ2-1; clone size: .; D gene: .; CDR3 DNA: TGTGCCAGCAGCCAAGAGAAGAATCATGAGCAGTTCTTC; CDR3 protein: CASSQEKNHEQFF
V gene: TRBV19; J gene: TRBJ2-3; clone size: .; D gene: TRBD1; CDR3 DNA: TGTGCCAGTAGGGTGGACAGGGTTACAGATACGCAGTATTTT; CDR3 protein: CASRVDRVTDTQYF
V gene: TRBV10-2; J gene: TRBJ2-7; clone size: many; D gene: TRBD1; CDR3 DNA: TGCGCCAGCAGTGACAGGACAGGGGCTTCCTACGAGCAGTACTTC; CDR3 protein: CASSDRTGASYEQYF
V gene: TRBV19; J gene: TRBJ1-6; clone size: .; D gene: .; CDR3 DNA: TGTGCCAGTAGTATAGTACGGGATTCACCCCTCCACTTT; CDR3 protein: CASSIVRDSPLHF
V gene: TRBV20-1; J gene: TRBJ1-1; clone size: .; D gene: .; CDR3 DNA: TGCAGTGCTACCGACAGAAACACTGAAGCTTTCTTT; CDR3 protein: CSATDRNTEAFF
V gene: TRBV19; J gene: TRBJ1-2; clone size: .; D gene: .; CDR3 DNA: TGTGCCAGTAGCCCCGCGGACCGTTACTATGGCTACACCTTC; CDR3 protein: CASSPADRYYGYTF
V gene: TRBV7-9; J gene: TRBJ1-4; clone size: few; D gene: .; CDR3 DNA: TGTGCCAGCAGCCGGGGTGATGAAAAACTGTTTTTT; CDR3 protein: CASSRGDEKLFF
V gene: TRBV6-1; J gene: TRBJ2-2; clone size: .; D gene: .; CDR3 DNA: TGTGCCAGCACCCCTGTTGAAGTAAGGGACACCGGGGAGCTGTTTTTT; CDR3 protein: CASTPVEVRDTGELFF
V gene: TRBV19; J gene: TRBJ1-6; clone size: few; D gene: .; CDR3 DNA: TGTGCCAGTAGTATTTCGTGGCAGGACGGTTCACCCCTCCACTTT; CDR3 protein: CASSISWQDGSPLHF
V gene: TRBV6-5; J gene: TRBJ2-1; clone size: .; D gene: TRBD2; CDR3 DNA: TGTGCCAGCAGTTACGACAGAGGACTAGCGGGAGTTGGCGGTGAGCAGTTCTTC; CDR3 protein: CASSYDRGLAGVGGEQFF
V gene: TRBV20-1; J gene: TRBJ2-7; clone size: few; D gene: .; CDR3 DNA: TGCAGTGCGGTCGGGGGACAGAACTACGAGCAGTACTTC; CDR3 protein: CSAVGGQNYEQYF
V gene: TRBV6-2/TRBV6-3; J gene: TRBJ2-1; clone size: many; D gene: TRBD2; CDR3 DNA: TGTGCCAGCATGCAAGGTGGGCTAGCGGGAGGTATTGAGCAGTTCTTC; CDR3 protein: CASMQGGLAGGIEQFF
V gene: TRBV28; J gene: TRBJ2-7; clone size: many; D gene: .; CDR3 DNA: TGTGCCAGCACACCCCCGGGGCCCGAGGTGCAGTACTTC; CDR3 protein: CASTPPGPEVQYF
V gene: TRBV6-1; J gene: TRBJ1-2; clone size: few; D gene: .; CDR3 DNA: TGTGCCAGCAGCTCCAGCCCCGGACCCTATGGCTACACCTTC; CDR3 protein: CASSSSPGPYGYTF
V gene: TRBV4-2; J gene: TRBJ1-1; clone size: many; D gene: .; CDR3 DNA: TGTGCCAGCAGCCAAGGTTACACAGACACTGAAGCTTTCTTT; CDR3 protein: CASSQGYTDTEAFF
V gene: TRBV7-9; J gene: TRBJ2-3; clone size: many; D gene: .; CDR3 DNA: TGTGCCAGCGCGCGTGGGAGCGTTGGGGCAGATACGCAGTATTTT; CDR3 protein: CASARGSVGADTQYF
V gene: TRBV5-1; J gene: TRBJ2-7; clone size: .; D gene: .; CDR3 DNA: TGCGCCAGCAGCTTGGGGGGGCCTGCCTACGAGCAGTACTTC; CDR3 protein: CASSLGGPAYEQYF
V gene: TRBV6-1; J gene: TRBJ1-6; clone size: few; D gene: .; CDR3 DNA: TGTGCCAGCAGGAGCACAGTAAGGAATAATTCACCCCTCCACTTT; CDR3 protein: CASRSTVRNNSPLHF
V gene: TRBV6-1; J gene: TRBJ2-7; clone size: .; D gene: .; CDR3 DNA: TGTGCCAGCAGTTCTTGGACTCACCACCACGAGCAGTACTTC; CDR3 protein: CASSSWTHHHEQYF
V gene: TRBV20-1; J gene: TRBJ2-4; clone size: .; D gene: .; CDR3 DNA: TGCAGTGCTACTCTGGGGTTAGCCAAAAACATTCAGTACTTC; CDR3 protein: CSATLGLAKNIQYF
V gene: TRBV6-5; J gene: TRBJ2-3; clone size: few; D gene: .; CDR3 DNA: TGTGCCAGCAGTTACGGGCGGGGTACAGATACGCAGTATTTT; CDR3 protein: CASSYGRGTDTQYF
V gene: TRBV30; J gene: TRBJ1-2; clone size: many; D gene: .; CDR3 DNA: TGTGCCTGGAGTGTCTGGGGAACGGGCTACACCTTC; CDR3 protein: CAWSVWGTGYTF
V gene: TRBV5-1; J gene: TRBJ2-3; clone size: few; D gene: TRBD2; CDR3 DNA: TGCGCCAGCAGCTTGGAGACTAGCGGGAGTGTACGGGATACGCAGTATTTT; CDR3 protein: CASSLETSGSVRDTQYF
V gene: TRBV11-2; J gene: TRBJ1-3; clone size: .; D gene: .; CDR3 DNA: TGTGCCAGCAGGGGACATCCCGGAAACACCATATATTTT; CDR3 protein: CASRGHPGNTIYF
V gene: TRBV5-5; J gene: TRBJ1-1; clone size: .; D gene: .; CDR3 DNA: TGTGCCAGCAGCCCACAGGGTCTGGGGAACACTGAAGCTTTCTTT; CDR3 protein: CASSPQGLGNTEAFF
V gene: TRBV20-1; J gene: TRBJ2-3; clone size: .; D gene: TRBD1; CDR3 DNA: TGCAGTGCTAGAAACGGACAGGGGACGCAGTATTTT; CDR3 protein: CSARNGQGTQYF
V gene: TRBV3-1; J gene: TRBJ1-5; clone size: few; D gene: .; CDR3 DNA: TGTGCCAGCAGCCAAGATCCCTTTGGAACTCAGCCCCAGCATTTT; CDR3 protein: CASSQDPFGTQPQHF
V gene: TRBV20-1; J gene: TRBJ2-3; clone size: many; D gene: .; CDR3 DNA: TGCAGTGCTAGAGATGCCGAGGCCGGGACAGATACGCAGTATTTT; CDR3 protein: CSARDAEAGTDTQYF